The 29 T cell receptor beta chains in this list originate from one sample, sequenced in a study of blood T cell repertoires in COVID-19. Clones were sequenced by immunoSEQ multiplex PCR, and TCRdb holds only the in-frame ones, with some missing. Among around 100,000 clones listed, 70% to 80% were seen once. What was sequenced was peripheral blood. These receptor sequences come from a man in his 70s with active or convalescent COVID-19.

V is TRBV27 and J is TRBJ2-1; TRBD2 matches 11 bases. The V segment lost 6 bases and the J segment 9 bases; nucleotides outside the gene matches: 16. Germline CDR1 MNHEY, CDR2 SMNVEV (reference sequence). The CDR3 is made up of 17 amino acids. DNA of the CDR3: TGTGCCAGCAGCTCGGACAATAGCGGGGGGGCGGAGGGTGAGCAGTTCTTC. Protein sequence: CASSSDNSGGAEGEQFF.

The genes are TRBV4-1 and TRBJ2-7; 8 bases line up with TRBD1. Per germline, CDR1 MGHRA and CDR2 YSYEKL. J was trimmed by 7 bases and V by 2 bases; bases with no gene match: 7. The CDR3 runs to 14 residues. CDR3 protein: CASSQYRGSEEQYF. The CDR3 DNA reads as TGCGCCAGCAGCCAATACAGGGGGAGTGAGGAGCAGTACTTC.

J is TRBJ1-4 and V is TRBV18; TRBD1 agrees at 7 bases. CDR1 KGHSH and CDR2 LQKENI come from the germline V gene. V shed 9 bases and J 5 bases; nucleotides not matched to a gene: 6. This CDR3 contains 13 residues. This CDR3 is CASSTGTNEKLFF. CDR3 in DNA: TGTGCCAGTTCGACAGGGACAAATGAAAAACTGTTTTTT.

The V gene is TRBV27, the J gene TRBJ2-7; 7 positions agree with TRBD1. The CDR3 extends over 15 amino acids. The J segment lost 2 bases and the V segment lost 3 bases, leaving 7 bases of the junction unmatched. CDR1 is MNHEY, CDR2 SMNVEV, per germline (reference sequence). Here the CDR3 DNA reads TGTGCCAGCAGTTTGGCGGACAGGTGGGCCTACGAGCAGTACTTC. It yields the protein CASSLADRWAYEQYF.

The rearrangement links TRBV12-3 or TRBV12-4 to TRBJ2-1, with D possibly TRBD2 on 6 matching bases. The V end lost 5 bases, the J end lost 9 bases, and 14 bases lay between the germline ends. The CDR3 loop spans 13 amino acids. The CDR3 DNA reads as TGTGCCAGCAGTCTCACTAGCAGTAGTGAGCAGTTCTTC. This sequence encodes CASSLTSSSEQFF.

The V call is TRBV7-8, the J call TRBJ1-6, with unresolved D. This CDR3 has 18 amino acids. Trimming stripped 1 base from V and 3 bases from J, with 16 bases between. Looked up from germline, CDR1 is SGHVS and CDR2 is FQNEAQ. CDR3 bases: TGTGCCAGCAGCTTAGAGAGGACTGTGGGGTTCTATAATTCACCCCTCCACTTT. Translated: CASSLERTVGFYNSPLHF.

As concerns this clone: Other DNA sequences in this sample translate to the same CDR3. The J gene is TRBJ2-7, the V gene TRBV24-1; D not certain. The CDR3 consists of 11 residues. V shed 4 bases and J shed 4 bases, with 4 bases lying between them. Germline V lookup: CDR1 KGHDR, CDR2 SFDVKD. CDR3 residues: CATSDGYEQYF. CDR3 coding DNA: TGTGCCACCAGTGACGGGTACGAGCAGTACTTC.

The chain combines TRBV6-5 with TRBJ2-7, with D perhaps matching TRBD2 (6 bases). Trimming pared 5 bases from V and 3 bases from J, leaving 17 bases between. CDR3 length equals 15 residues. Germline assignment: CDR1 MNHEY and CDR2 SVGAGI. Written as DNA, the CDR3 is TGTGCCAGCAGTCTTAGGAGGGTAACCAACTACGAGCAGTACTTC. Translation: CASSLRRVTNYEQYF.

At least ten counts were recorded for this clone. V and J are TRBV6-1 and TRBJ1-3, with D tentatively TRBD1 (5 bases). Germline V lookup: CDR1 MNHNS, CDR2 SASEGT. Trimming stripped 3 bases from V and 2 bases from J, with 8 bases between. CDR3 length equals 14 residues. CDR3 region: CASSDGGAGNTIYF. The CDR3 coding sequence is TGTGCCAGCAGTGACGGGGGAGCTGGAAACACCATATATTTT.

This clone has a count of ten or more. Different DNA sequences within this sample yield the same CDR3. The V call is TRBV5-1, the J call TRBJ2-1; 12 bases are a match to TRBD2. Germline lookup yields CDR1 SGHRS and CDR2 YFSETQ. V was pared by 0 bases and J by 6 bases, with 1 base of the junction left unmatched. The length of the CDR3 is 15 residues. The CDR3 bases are TGCGCCAGCAGCTTGGGACTAGCGGGAGTCAATGAGCAGTTCTTC. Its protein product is CASSLGLAGVNEQFF.

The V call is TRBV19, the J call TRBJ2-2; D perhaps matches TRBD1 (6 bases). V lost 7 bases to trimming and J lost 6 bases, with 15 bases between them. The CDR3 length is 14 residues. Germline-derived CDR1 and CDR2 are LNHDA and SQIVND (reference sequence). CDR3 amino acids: CASMGRGMAGELFF. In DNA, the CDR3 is TGTGCCAGTATGGGAAGGGGGATGGCCGGGGAGCTGTTTTTT.

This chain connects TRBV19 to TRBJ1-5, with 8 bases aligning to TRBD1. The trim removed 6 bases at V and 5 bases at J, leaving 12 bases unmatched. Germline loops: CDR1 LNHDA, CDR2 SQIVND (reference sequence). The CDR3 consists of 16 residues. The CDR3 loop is CASSLTLRGQYQPQHF. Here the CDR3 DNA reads TGTGCCAGTAGCCTAACCCTCAGGGGGCAATATCAGCCCCAGCATTTT.

The CDR3: CSVGASGRAGELFF. The CDR3 coding sequence is TGCAGCGTTGGGGCTAGCGGGAGAGCCGGGGAGCTGTTTTTT. The chain employs TRBV29-1 and TRBJ2-2, with TRBD2 matching over 10 bases. CDR3 length: 14 amino acids. Looked up from germline, CDR1 is SQVTM and CDR2 is ANQGSEA. Trimming at V came to 4 bases and at J to 6 bases, leaving 5 bases not matched to a gene.

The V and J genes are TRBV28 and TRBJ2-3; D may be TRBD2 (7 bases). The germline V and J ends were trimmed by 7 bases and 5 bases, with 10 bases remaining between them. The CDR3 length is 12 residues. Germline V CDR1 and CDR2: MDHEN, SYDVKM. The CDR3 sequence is CASTRGGDTQYF. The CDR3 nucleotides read TGTGCCAGCACTAGGGGGGGAGATACGCAGTATTTT.

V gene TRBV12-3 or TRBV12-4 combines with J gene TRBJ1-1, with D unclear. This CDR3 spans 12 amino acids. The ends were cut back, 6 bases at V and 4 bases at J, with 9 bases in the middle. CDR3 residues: CASRLLSTEAFF. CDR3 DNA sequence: TGTGCCAGCAGGCTTCTGAGCACTGAAGCTTTCTTT.

The CDR3 reads CASSLLGNTEAFF. As DNA, the CDR3 is TGCGCCAGCAGCTTGCTAGGGAACACTGAAGCTTTCTTT. V gene TRBV5-1 combines with J gene TRBJ1-1; D not resolved. V gave up 1 base and J gave up 1 base, with 5 bases separating them. Germline V gene sequence: CDR1 SGHRS, CDR2 YFSETQ. This CDR3 contains 13 residues.

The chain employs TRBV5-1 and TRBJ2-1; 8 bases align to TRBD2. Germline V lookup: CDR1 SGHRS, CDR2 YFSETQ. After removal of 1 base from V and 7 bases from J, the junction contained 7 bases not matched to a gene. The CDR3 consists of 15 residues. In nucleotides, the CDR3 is TGCGCCAGCAGCTTGCCCAGCGGGGGCAGAAATGAGCAGTTCTTC. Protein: CASSLPSGGRNEQFF.

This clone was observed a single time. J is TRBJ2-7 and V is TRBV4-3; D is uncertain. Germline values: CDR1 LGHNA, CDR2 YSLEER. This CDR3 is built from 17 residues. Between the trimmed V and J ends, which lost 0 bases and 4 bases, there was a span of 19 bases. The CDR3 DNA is TGCGCCAGCAGCCAAGATGGGCCAACTTCCGTTGGGTACGAGCAGTACTTC. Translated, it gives CASSQDGPTSVGYEQYF.

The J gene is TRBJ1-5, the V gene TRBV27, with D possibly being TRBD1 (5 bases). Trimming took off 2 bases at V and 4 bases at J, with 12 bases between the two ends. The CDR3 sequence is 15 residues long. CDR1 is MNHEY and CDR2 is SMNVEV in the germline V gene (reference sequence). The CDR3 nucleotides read TGTGCCAGCAGTTTAGGTCAGGGCTCGAATCAGCCCCAGCATTTT. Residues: CASSLGQGSNQPQHF.

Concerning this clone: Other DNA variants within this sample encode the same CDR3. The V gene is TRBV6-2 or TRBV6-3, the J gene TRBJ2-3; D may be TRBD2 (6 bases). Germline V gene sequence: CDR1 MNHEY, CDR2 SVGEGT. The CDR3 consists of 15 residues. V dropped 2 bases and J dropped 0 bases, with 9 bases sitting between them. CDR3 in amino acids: CASSYRAGSTDTQYF. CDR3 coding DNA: TGTGCCAGCAGTTACAGGGCGGGGAGCACAGATACGCAGTATTTT.

CDR3 protein: CASTHTPTVAYGYTF. DNA for the CDR3: TGTGCCAGCACCCATACCCCGACAGTAGCCTATGGCTACACCTTC. The chain couples TRBV5-4 to TRBJ1-2; maybe TRBD1 (5 bases). Per germline, CDR1 SGHNT and CDR2 YYREEE (reference sequence). The CDR3 consists of 15 residues. V was shortened by 6 bases and J by 4 bases, with 19 bases between the two germline ends. The whole variable domain, filled in from reference TRBV5-4 and TRBJ1-2, reads ETGVTQSPTHLIKTRGQQVTLRCSSQSGHNTVSWYQQALGQGPQFIFQYYREEENGRGNFPPRFSGLQFPNYSSELNVNALELDDSALYLCASTHTPTVAYGYTFGSGTRLTVV.

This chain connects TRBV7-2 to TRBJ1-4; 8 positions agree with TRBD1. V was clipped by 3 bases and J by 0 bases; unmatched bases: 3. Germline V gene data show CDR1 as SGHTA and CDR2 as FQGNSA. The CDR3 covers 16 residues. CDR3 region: CASSFGQGSTNEKLFF. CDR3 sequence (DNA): TGTGCCAGCAGCTTCGGACAGGGATCAACTAATGAAAAACTGTTTTTT.

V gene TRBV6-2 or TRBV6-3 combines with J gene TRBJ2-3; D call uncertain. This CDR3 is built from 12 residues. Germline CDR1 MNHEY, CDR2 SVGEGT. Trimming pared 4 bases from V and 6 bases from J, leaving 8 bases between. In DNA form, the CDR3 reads TGTGCCAGCAGTTCCTACGCCGATACGCAGTATTTT. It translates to CASSSYADTQYF.

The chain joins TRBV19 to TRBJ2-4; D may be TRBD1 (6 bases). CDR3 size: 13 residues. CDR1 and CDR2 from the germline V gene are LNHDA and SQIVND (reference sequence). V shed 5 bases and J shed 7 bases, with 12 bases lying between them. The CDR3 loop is CASSSDRSNIQYF. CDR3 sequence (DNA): TGTGCCAGTAGTTCCGACAGGAGCAACATTCAGTACTTC.

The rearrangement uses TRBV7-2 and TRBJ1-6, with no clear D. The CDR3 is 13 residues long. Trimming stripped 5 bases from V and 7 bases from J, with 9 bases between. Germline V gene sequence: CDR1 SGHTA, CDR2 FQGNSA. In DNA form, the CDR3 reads TGTGCCAGCAGCCCAGCGGGGAATTCACCCCTCCACTTT. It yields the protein CASSPAGNSPLHF. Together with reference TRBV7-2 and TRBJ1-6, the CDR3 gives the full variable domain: GAGVSQSPSNKVTEKGKDVELRCDPISGHTALYWYRQSLGQGLEFLIYFQGNSAPDKSGLPSDRFSAERTGGSVSTLTIQRTQQEDSAVYLCASSPAGNSPLHFGNGTRLTVT.

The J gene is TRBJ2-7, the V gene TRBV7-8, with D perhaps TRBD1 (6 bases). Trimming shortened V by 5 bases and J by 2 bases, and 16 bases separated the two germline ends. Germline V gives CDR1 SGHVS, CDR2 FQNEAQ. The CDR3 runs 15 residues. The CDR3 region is CASSLMGASTYEQYF. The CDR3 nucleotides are TGTGCCAGCAGCCTAATGGGGGCCTCAACCTACGAGCAGTACTTC.

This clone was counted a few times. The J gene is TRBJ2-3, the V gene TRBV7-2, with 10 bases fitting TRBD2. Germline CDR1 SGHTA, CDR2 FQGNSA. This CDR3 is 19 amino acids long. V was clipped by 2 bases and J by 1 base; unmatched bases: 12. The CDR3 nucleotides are TGTGCCAGCAGCTTAAGGTCCCTTCTAGCGGGAGTGGGCACAGATACGCAGTATTTT. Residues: CASSLRSLLAGVGTDTQYF.

CDR3 sequence: CASSPYSGTVPGELFF. The CDR3, as DNA: TGTGCCAGCAGCCCTTACTCCGGGACAGTTCCCGGGGAGCTGTTTTTT. V gene TRBV7-3 combines with J gene TRBJ2-2, with 7 bases fitting TRBD1. The V and J ends lost 5 bases and 6 bases, in that order; junction bases with no gene match: 12. This CDR3 spans 16 amino acids. In germline, CDR1 is SGHTA, CDR2 FQGTGA.

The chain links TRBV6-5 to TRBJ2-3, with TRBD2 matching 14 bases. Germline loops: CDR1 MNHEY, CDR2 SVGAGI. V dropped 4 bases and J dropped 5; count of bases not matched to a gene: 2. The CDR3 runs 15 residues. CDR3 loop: CASSSGLAGVDTQYF. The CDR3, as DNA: TGTGCCAGCAGTTCGGGACTAGCGGGAGTAGATACGCAGTATTTT.